A single sample gave rise to the 23 T cell receptor beta chains below, sequenced in a study of PD-1 blockade in classical Hodgkin lymphoma. Assay: immunoSEQ multiplex PCR; the TCRdb copy retains only in-frame clones and omits some. The repertoire holds fewer than 100,000 clones, around nine tenths seen once, with roughly a fifth in the top ten. In every patient, relapse followed autologous stem cell transplantation, while exposure to brentuximab vedotin differed. The input for sequencing was peripheral blood mononuclear cells (PBMCs), taken at baseline. The receptors originated from a human donor with classical Hodgkin lymphoma.

In nucleotides, the CDR3 is TGTGCCAGCAGTGAAAATTTTGTTTCGGGCTCTGGAAACACCATATATTTT. It encodes CASSENFVSGSGNTIYF. The gene calls are TRBV2 and TRBJ1-3; no definite D call. V was shortened by 2 bases and J by 0 bases, with 14 bases between the two germline ends. The germline CDR1 and CDR2 sequences are SNHLY and FYNNEI. This CDR3 is 17 amino acids long.

J is TRBJ2-1 and V is TRBV6-5; D is possibly TRBD2 (6 bases). Per germline, CDR1 MNHEY and CDR2 SVGAGI. Trimming took 6 bases from V and 9 from J, leaving 12 bases between them. CDR3 length equals 12 residues. CDR3 bases: TGTGCCAGCAGGCCGATTAGCGGTGAGCAGTTCTTC. As protein: CASRPISGEQFF.

V gene TRBV6-4 combines with J gene TRBJ2-1; no reliable D call. CDR1 and CDR2 (germline): MRHNA, SNTAGT. This CDR3 has 13 residues. The germline V and J ends were trimmed by 5 bases and 8 bases, with 13 bases remaining between them. CDR3 sequence: CASSKGWAHEQFF. The CDR3 DNA reads TGTGCCAGCAGTAAAGGTTGGGCCCATGAGCAGTTCTTC.

The chain links TRBV7-9 to TRBJ2-7; the match to TRBD1 covers 9 bases. V gave up 1 base and J gave up 3 bases; unmatched junction bases: 7. Germline V gene sequence: CDR1 SEHNR, CDR2 FQNEAQ (reference sequence). The CDR3 covers 16 residues. The CDR3, as DNA: TGTGCCAGCAGCTTAGTCTTGGGACAGGGTTACTACGAGCAGTACTTC. It codes for CASSLVLGQGYYEQYF.

The chain carries TRBV18 and TRBJ1-5, with a weak D call TRBD1 (6 bases). The germline V gene has CDR1 KGHSH and CDR2 LQKENI. This CDR3 region has 13 residues. V lost 3 bases and J 7 bases, leaving 10 bases between the germline ends. As DNA, the CDR3 is TGTGCCAGCTCACCGGACAGTGCGCAGCCCCAGCATTTT. This sequence encodes CASSPDSAQPQHF.

The chain links TRBV5-4 to TRBJ2-1; 8 bases fit TRBD2. This CDR3 has 15 amino acids. CDR1 SGHNT and CDR2 YYREEE come from the germline V gene (reference sequence). J was trimmed by 4 bases and V by 5 bases; bases with no gene match: 8. CDR3 residues: CASSSGTRLYNEQFF. CDR3 DNA: TGTGCCAGCAGTTCCGGGACTAGGCTTTACAATGAGCAGTTCTTC.

CDR3 sequence reads: CSVQGRSTDTQYF. The CDR3 DNA sequence: TGCAGCGTCCAGGGTAGGTCCACAGATACGCAGTATTTT. The gene calls are TRBV29-1 and TRBJ2-3, with D perhaps matching TRBD1 (5 bases). V was trimmed by 6 bases and J by 2 bases, leaving 12 bases between them. This CDR3 is 13 amino acids long. Germline CDR1 SQVTM, CDR2 ANQGSEA.

The chain employs TRBV5-6 and TRBJ1-2, with 7 bases that match TRBD1. The CDR3 runs to 14 residues. CDR1 SGHDT and CDR2 YYEEEE come from the germline V gene. With 4 bases clipped from V and 2 bases from J, the junction kept 5 bases outside the gene matches. CDR3 residues: CASSRRDRNYGYTF. As DNA, the CDR3 is TGTGCCAGCAGCAGGAGGGACAGAAACTATGGCTACACCTTC. The whole variable domain, filled in from reference TRBV5-6 and TRBJ1-2, reads DAGVTQSPTHLIKTRGQQVTLRCSPKSGHDTVSWYQQALGQGPQFIFQYYEEEERQRGNFPDRFSGHQFPNYSSELNVNALLLGDSALYLCASSRRDRNYGYTFGSGTRLTVV.

The chain couples TRBV29-1 to TRBJ2-1, with TRBD2 matching 9 bases. The CDR3 is 14 amino acids. V was clipped by 7 bases and J by 1 base; unmatched bases: 5. CDR1 and CDR2 from the germline V gene are SQVTM and ANQGSEA. Written as DNA, the CDR3 is TGCAGCGCTCCGGGACTAGCTTCCTACAATGAGCAGTTCTTC. It specifies CSAPGLASYNEQFF.

The rearrangement joins TRBV30 to TRBJ2-3; D not certain. The CDR3 runs to 11 residues. V was shortened by 2 bases and J by 12 bases, with 12 bases between the two germline ends. Germline V gene sequence: CDR1 GTSNPN, CDR2 SVGIG (reference sequence). The CDR3 protein is CAWSPSQYQYF. CDR3 DNA sequence: TGTGCCTGGAGTCCCTCTCAGTATCAGTATTTT.

This clone was seen only a few times. The rearrangement joins TRBV11-2 to TRBJ2-7, with TRBD2 identical over 12 bases. V lost 8 bases to trimming and J lost 12 bases; unmatched junction nucleotides: 14. The CDR3 covers 14 residues. Germline CDR1 is SGHAT and CDR2 is FQNNGV. In nucleotides, the CDR3 is TGTGCCAGCGGATCCGGACTAGCGGGATCCGGGGGGTACTTC. It specifies CASGSGLAGSGGYF.

The chain carries TRBV12-5 and TRBJ2-1, with TRBD2 matching over 9 bases. V dropped 4 bases and J dropped 6; count of bases not matched to a gene: 16. This CDR3 region has 18 residues. Per germline, CDR1 LGHNT and CDR2 FRNRAP. Written as DNA, the CDR3 is TGTGCTAGTGGTTCCATGCAGGGTGCTAGCGGGATTCCCAATGAGCAGTTCTTC. Protein sequence: CASGSMQGASGIPNEQFF. Using reference TRBV12-5 and TRBJ2-1 for the parts outside the CDR3, the full variable domain is DARVTQTPRHKVTEMGQEVTMRCQPILGHNTVFWYRQTMMQGLELLAYFRNRAPLDDSGMPKDRFSAEMPDATLATLKIQPSEPRDSAVYFCASGSMQGASGIPNEQFFGPGTRLTVL.

The chain uses TRBV13 and TRBJ1-1; D uncertain. The ends were cut back, 5 bases at V and 0 bases at J, with 13 bases in the middle. Germline V gives CDR1 PRHDT, CDR2 FYEKMQ (reference sequence). The CDR3 has 15 residues. CDR3 coding DNA: TGTGCCAGCAGCGATAAAAGGAGGATGAACACTGAAGCTTTCTTT. It codes for CASSDKRRMNTEAFF.

The chain has TRBV11-2 and TRBJ2-7, with 10 nucleotides matching TRBD2. This CDR3 is built from 20 residues. CDR1 SGHAT and CDR2 FQNNGV come from the germline V gene. With V trimmed by 0 bases and J by 3 bases, 17 bases remained unmatched. CDR3 DNA sequence: TGTGCCAGCAGCTTAGAGAGTTCACGGACTAGCGGAGCAACTCTCTACGAGCAGTACTTC. This gives the protein CASSLESSRTSGATLYEQYF.

This chain links TRBV5-1 with TRBJ1-4; no clear D gene. This CDR3 region has 14 residues. The germline V and J ends were trimmed by 1 base and 10 bases, with 14 bases remaining between them. Germline V gene sequence: CDR1 SGHRS, CDR2 YFSETQ. This CDR3 reads CASSLKEGTGKLFF. The CDR3 DNA reads as TGCGCCAGCAGCTTGAAGGAGGGAACGGGAAAACTGTTTTTT.

Only one count was recorded for this clone. The rearrangement joins TRBV4-1 to TRBJ2-7; D might be TRBD1 (5 bases). Per germline, CDR1 MGHRA and CDR2 YSYEKL. Between the trimmed V and J ends, which lost 3 bases and 2 bases, there was a span of 8 bases. This CDR3 spans 13 amino acids. As DNA, the CDR3 is TGCGCCAGCAGCCACAGGGCGGCCTACGAGCAGTACTTC. This gives the protein CASSHRAAYEQYF.

V usage is TRBV4-1 and J usage is TRBJ1-2; D gene ambiguous. The CDR3 totals 14 residues. V was pared by 0 bases and J by 4 bases, with 9 bases between. In germline, CDR1 is MGHRA, CDR2 YSYEKL. The CDR3: CASSQDSDFYGYTF. Here the CDR3 DNA reads TGCGCCAGCAGCCAAGACAGTGACTTCTATGGCTACACCTTC.

This sequence joins TRBV2 and TRBJ1-1, with D uncertain. CDR3 length: 12 amino acids. Trimming removed 4 bases at V and 2 bases at J, with 5 bases between. CDR1 and CDR2 from the germline V gene are SNHLY and FYNNEI. The CDR3 spells CASSVSNTEAFF. CDR3 nucleotide sequence: TGTGCCAGCAGTGTGTCAAACACTGAAGCTTTCTTT.

The genes are TRBV5-8 and TRBJ2-7; D remains ambiguous. In germline, CDR1 is SGHTS, CDR2 YDEGEE. V was clipped by 4 bases and J by 1 base, with 15 bases between them. The CDR3 is 15 residues long. CDR3 in amino acids: CASSPISLPSYEQYF. Here the CDR3 DNA reads TGTGCCAGCAGCCCCATTTCCCTCCCTTCCTACGAGCAGTACTTC. The whole variable domain, filled in from reference TRBV5-8 and TRBJ2-7, reads EAGVTQSPTHLIKTRGQQATLRCSPISGHTSVYWYQQALGLGLQFLLWYDEGEERNRGNFPPRFSGRQFPNYSSELNVNALELEDSALYLCASSPISLPSYEQYFGPGTRLTVT.

The chain combines TRBV4-3 with TRBJ2-7, with D unresolved. V lost 1 base, J lost 3 bases, and 13 bases lay in between. CDR1 is LGHNA, CDR2 YSLEER, per germline. This CDR3 is 15 amino acids long. CDR3 residues: CASSQAIPGLYEQYF. DNA of the CDR3: TGCGCCAGCAGCCAAGCTATTCCAGGCCTCTACGAGCAGTACTTC.

This clone occurred a few times. The chain uses TRBV7-2 and TRBJ1-3; no clear D. V lost 8 bases, J lost 0 bases, and 17 bases lay in between. The germline gives CDR1 SGHTA, CDR2 FQGNSA. The CDR3 has 16 amino acids. CDR3 amino acids: CASGYGPVSSGNTIYF. The CDR3 DNA sequence: TGTGCCAGCGGCTATGGGCCGGTGTCCTCTGGAAACACCATATATTTT.

V gene TRBV7-9 combines with J gene TRBJ2-7; possibly TRBD1 for D (6 bases). This CDR3 contains 13 residues. Germline CDR1 reads SEHNR; CDR2 reads FQNEAQ (reference sequence). V was shortened by 4 bases and J by 3 bases, with 10 bases between the two germline ends. Here the CDR3 DNA reads TGTGCCAGCAGCTCCGCAGGGGTCTACGAGCAGTACTTC. Translating gives CASSSAGVYEQYF.

The chain combines TRBV7-9 with TRBJ1-2, with TRBD1 as a possible D gene (5 bases). V was shortened by 5 bases and J by 5 bases, with 18 bases between the two germline ends. The CDR3 runs to 15 residues. The germline gives CDR1 SEHNR, CDR2 FQNEAQ (reference sequence). Here the CDR3 reads CASSLTGGRRYGYTF. CDR3 bases: TGTGCCAGCAGCCTGACCGGGGGGAGGCGTTATGGCTACACCTTC.